The 6 T cell receptor beta chains given below trace back to one sample, sequenced in a study of cytomegalovirus exposure and HLA in healthy donors. The primer mix had 60 Vbeta and 13 Jbeta primers. Profiled with immunoSEQ multiplex PCR; TCRdb holds only in-frame clones, not every one. The table records 60,000 to 90,000 clones, about 73% of them present only once. The specimen sequenced was PBMCs. All receptors come from a woman aged 45-65 years in good health and CMV-seropositive.

In this sample, this clone turned up a few times. V usage is TRBV6-1 and J usage is TRBJ1-2; 7 bases fit TRBD1. The V segment lost 3 bases and the J segment 5 bases; nucleotides outside the gene matches: 3. The CDR3 loop spans 13 amino acids. Germline V gene data show CDR1 as MNHNS and CDR2 as SASEGT. The CDR3 nucleotides read TGTGCCAGCAGTGAGATGGGACAGTATGGCTACACCTTC. Protein: CASSEMGQYGYTF.

V and J are TRBV30 and TRBJ2-7, with 7 positions matching TRBD1. CDR1 and CDR2 (germline): GTSNPN, SVGIG (reference sequence). V shed 2 bases and J 1 base; nucleotides not matched to a gene: 8. This CDR3 comprises 15 residues. The CDR3 reads CAWSFPHRGSYEQYF. In DNA, the CDR3 is TGTGCCTGGAGTTTTCCCCACAGGGGATCCTACGAGCAGTACTTC. The full variable domain, rest sourced from reference TRBV30 and TRBJ2-7, is SQTIHQWPATLVQPVGSPLSLECTVEGTSNPNLYWYRQAAGRGLQLLFYSVGIGQISSEVPQNLSASRPQDRQFILSSKKLLLSDSGFYLCAWSFPHRGSYEQYFGPGTRLTVT.

The chain recombines TRBV5-1 with TRBJ2-4; 9 bases fit TRBD1. Trimming at V came to 2 bases and at J to 15 bases, leaving 9 bases not matched to a gene. In germline, CDR1 is SGHRS, CDR2 YFSETQ. CDR3 length: 13 amino acids. The CDR3 DNA reads as TGCGCCAGCAGCTTAGTAACAGGGGGCCTATGGTACTTC. It is translated as CASSLVTGGLWYF.

About this clone: The junction differs from germline at one of its ends, possibly a read error. V usage is TRBV7-9 and J usage is TRBJ2-1; 8 nucleotides align to TRBD2. Germline values: CDR1 SEHNR, CDR2 FQNEAQ (reference sequence). This CDR3 region has 16 residues. The CDR3 region is CSSSQEVAGPYNEQFF. The CDR3 DNA reads as TGTTCCAGCAGCCAGGAGGTAGCGGGACCGTACAATGAGCAGTTCTTC.

This chain links TRBV4-1 with TRBJ1-5; 8 bases line up with TRBD1. After removal of 3 bases from V and 5 bases from J, the junction contained 6 bases not matched to a gene. The CDR3 loop spans 15 amino acids. Germline assignment: CDR1 MGHRA and CDR2 YSYEKL. The CDR3 sequence is CASSQDRARDQPQHF. The CDR3 DNA is TGCGCCAGCAGCCAGGACAGGGCAAGAGATCAGCCCCAGCATTTT.

The chain is built from TRBV11-3 and TRBJ2-7; TRBD1 is a possible D gene (6 bases). This CDR3 has 13 residues. Germline values: CDR1 SGHNT, CDR2 YENEEA. The V gene lost 4 bases and the J gene lost 6 bases, with 13 bases spanning the gap. The chain's CDR3 is CASSSGVGSEQYF. The DNA for the CDR3 is TGTGCCAGCAGCTCAGGGGTGGGGAGCGAGCAGTACTTC.